Presented here are 17 T cell receptor beta chains from one specimen sequenced in a study of blood T cell repertoires in COVID-19. Only in-frame clones appear in the TCRdb table, and some are missing; sequencing was by immunoSEQ multiplex PCR. The sample contains approximately 350,000 clones, about 90% of which appear only once. Source material: PBMCs or T cells enriched from blood (not recorded which). The receptors originated from a woman aged 25 to 45 who had recovered from COVID-19.

V gene TRBV9 combines with J gene TRBJ1-4, with a possible D match to TRBD1 (5 bases). The DNA end is a closer match to TRBJ2-2, so the J assignment may be wrong. This CDR3 spans 14 amino acids. Germline CDR1 is SGDLS and CDR2 is YYNGEE. The CDR3 sequence is CASSVDSRGQELFF. The CDR3 region has the DNA TGTGCCAGCAGCGTAGATAGCCGTGGACAGGAGCTGTTTTTT.

The chain carries TRBV5-8 and TRBJ2-1; TRBD2 matches 12 bases. Germline CDR1 and CDR2: SGHTS and YDEGEE. The CDR3 covers 17 residues. V shed 5 bases, J shed 5 bases, and the junction held 11 bases outside the gene matches. CDR3 residues: CASSRGLAGPLDNEQFF. CDR3 nucleotides: TGTGCCAGCAGTCGTGGACTAGCGGGACCTCTCGACAATGAGCAGTTCTTC.

Worth noting for this clone: The same CDR3 is also encoded by other DNA sequences in this sample. V gene TRBV7-9 combines with J gene TRBJ2-2; TRBD1 is a possible D gene (6 bases). Germline CDR1 is SEHNR and CDR2 is FQNEAQ (reference sequence). This CDR3 spans 14 amino acids. V dropped 3 bases and J dropped 3 bases, with 8 bases sitting between them. CDR3 sequence (DNA): TGTGCCAGCAGCTTGGACAGCTACACCGGGGAGCTGTTTTTT. It translates to CASSLDSYTGELFF.

The chain recombines TRBV11-2 with TRBJ2-1, with 9 positions matching TRBD1. This CDR3 has 14 residues. CDR1 SGHAT and CDR2 FQNNGV come from the germline V gene. Germline trimming cut 4 bases from V and 6 bases from J; bases unmatched to any gene: 4. The CDR3 region is CASSSRTGANEQFF. CDR3 bases: TGTGCCAGCAGCTCCCGGACAGGGGCCAATGAGCAGTTCTTC. Supplemented by reference TRBV11-2 and TRBJ2-1, the full variable domain reads EAGVAQSPRYKIIEKRQSVAFWCNPISGHATLYWYQQILGQGPKLLIQFQNNGVVDDSQLPKDRFSAERLKGVDSTLKIQPAKLEDSAVYLCASSSRTGANEQFFGPGTRLTVL.

The V and J genes are TRBV12-3 or TRBV12-4 and TRBJ2-7, with TRBD1 matching 8 bases. The V segment lost 7 bases and the J segment 2 bases; nucleotides outside the gene matches: 4. CDR3 length equals 13 residues. The CDR3 DNA sequence: TGTGCCAGCACCCGGACAGGGACCTACGAGCAGTACTTC. It yields the protein CASTRTGTYEQYF.

The V and J genes are TRBV13 and TRBJ1-1; tentatively, D is TRBD1 (6 bases). The CDR3 is 14 residues long. V was trimmed by 5 bases and J by 1 base, leaving 11 bases between them. Germline V gene data show CDR1 as PRHDT and CDR2 as FYEKMQ (reference sequence). The CDR3 nucleotides are TGTGCCAGCAGCGCAGAACAGGGGAACACTGAAGCTTTCTTT. Translating gives CASSAEQGNTEAFF.

J is TRBJ2-7 and V is TRBV3-1 (or the pseudogene TRBV3-2); TRBD2 matches 7 bases. The CDR3 has 15 residues. Germline CDR1 reads LGHDT; CDR2 reads YNNKEL (reference sequence). Trimming removed 4 bases from V and 5 bases from J; junction bases left unmatched: 11. The CDR3 loop reads CASSPPRAGRDEQYF. CDR3 nucleotide sequence: TGTGCCAGCAGCCCCCCAAGGGCAGGGAGGGACGAGCAGTACTTC.

The chain combines TRBV2 with TRBJ1-5; TRBD1 matches at 7 bases. The CDR3 runs 16 residues. V lost 2 bases and J lost 2; bases outside the gene matches: 6. Germline lookup yields CDR1 SNHLY and CDR2 FYNNEI. CDR3 residues: CASSEFRDRRNQPQHF. The CDR3 DNA sequence: TGTGCCAGCAGTGAATTTAGGGACAGACGCAATCAGCCCCAGCATTTT. The full variable domain, completed using reference TRBV2 and TRBJ1-5, is EPEVTQTPSHQVTQMGQEVILRCVPISNHLYFYWYRQILGQKVEFLVSFYNNEISEKSEIFDDQFSVERPDGSNFTLKIRSTKLEDSAMYFCASSEFRDRRNQPQHFGDGTRLSIL.

The gene calls are TRBV5-1 and TRBJ1-2; 9 nucleotides align to TRBD1. The ends lost 4 bases at V and 2 bases at J; junction bases unmatched: 3. The V gene's germline CDR1 is SGHRS and CDR2 YFSETQ. The CDR3 consists of 14 residues. The CDR3 here is CASSGQGTNYGYTF. The CDR3, as DNA: TGCGCCAGCAGCGGACAGGGGACGAACTATGGCTACACCTTC.

The rearrangement links TRBV29-1 to TRBJ1-5, with 8 bases fitting TRBD1. CDR1 is SQVTM, CDR2 ANQGSEA, per germline. V gave up 7 bases and J gave up 3 bases; unmatched junction bases: 5. This CDR3 spans 13 amino acids. This CDR3 is CSATGGINQPQHF. Written as DNA, the CDR3 is TGCAGCGCAACAGGGGGGATCAATCAGCCCCAGCATTTT. Variable domain in full (rest from reference TRBV29-1 and TRBJ1-5): SAVISQKPSRDICQRGTSLTIQCQVDSQVTMMFWYRQQPGQSLTLIATANQGSEATYESGFVIDKFPISRPNLTFSTLTVSNMSPEDSSIYLCSATGGINQPQHFGDGTRLSIL.

The chain carries TRBV11-2 and TRBJ1-2, with a weak D call TRBD1 (5 bases). The germline V gene encodes CDR1 SGHAT and CDR2 FQNNGV. V dropped 8 bases and J dropped 0 bases, with 16 bases sitting between them. CDR3 size: 15 residues. CDR3 nucleotides: TGTGCCAGCTCCCAAGGGGCAGCGTCTAACTATGGCTACACCTTC. Translation gives CASSQGAASNYGYTF.

This clone appeared many times. This chain joins TRBV4-2 and TRBJ2-3; tentative D call: TRBD2 (5 bases). V shed 1 base and J shed 2 bases, with 10 bases lying between them. This CDR3 is built from 15 residues. The germline V gene encodes CDR1 LGHNA and CDR2 YNFKEQ. CDR3 loop: CASSQAEGDTDTQYF. The CDR3 DNA reads as TGTGCCAGCAGCCAAGCCGAGGGAGACACAGATACGCAGTATTTT.

The CDR3: CASSLPDSNYGYTF. For the CDR3, the DNA is TGTGCCAGCAGTTTACCGGACAGTAACTATGGCTACACCTTC. The genes are TRBV28 and TRBJ1-2, with D maybe TRBD1 (6 bases). CDR1 MDHEN and CDR2 SYDVKM come from the germline V gene. This CDR3 is built from 14 residues. The V end was cut by 2 bases, the J end by 1 base, with 8 bases between.

The chain joins TRBV5-1 to TRBJ2-1, with D possibly being TRBD2 (6 bases). The germline V gene has CDR1 SGHRS and CDR2 YFSETQ. V was pared by 4 bases and J by 1 base, with 15 bases between. The CDR3 covers 16 residues. The CDR3 DNA reads as TGCGCCAGCAGCAGAGAATCGACTAGTTCCTACAATGAGCAGTTCTTC. This codes for CASSRESTSSYNEQFF.

This clone was observed a single time. The rearrangement links TRBV5-1 to TRBJ1-2; D perhaps matches TRBD1 (5 bases). Trimming pared 4 bases from V and 7 bases from J, leaving 11 bases between. The CDR3 spans 12 residues. Germline values: CDR1 SGHRS, CDR2 YFSETQ. CDR3 sequence (DNA): TGCGCCAGCAGCCGCGACAGTTCTGGCTACACCTTC. Translating gives CASSRDSSGYTF.

The chain links TRBV12-3 or TRBV12-4 to TRBJ1-6; unclear D gene. The germline V and J ends were trimmed by 3 bases and 9 bases, with 6 bases remaining between them. This CDR3 has 12 amino acids. The CDR3 nucleotides are TGTGCCAGCAGTTTCGGTAGTTCACCCCTCCACTTT. Protein product: CASSFGSSPLHF.

There are a few counts of this clone. Different DNA sequences within this sample yield the same CDR3. The V gene is TRBV7-9, the J gene TRBJ2-1; 13 nucleotides agree with TRBD2. The V gene's germline CDR1 is SEHNR and CDR2 FQNEAQ (reference sequence). The CDR3 has 15 residues. V lost 4 bases and J lost 7; bases outside the gene matches: 4. CDR3 protein: CASSSPGLAGNEQFF. Written as DNA, the CDR3 is TGTGCCAGCAGCTCCCCGGGACTAGCGGGGAATGAGCAGTTCTTC.